This T cell receptor (beta chain) was observed in a study of T cell responses to AZD1222 COVID-19 vaccine. The CDR3 consists of 13 residues. V shed 3 bases and J shed 2 bases, with 7 bases lying between them. The V gene's germline CDR1 is MNHNS and CDR2 SASEGT. The protocol was immunoSEQ multiplex PCR, while the TCRdb copy is restricted to in-frame clones and leaves out a portion. The table lists 90,000 to 110,000 clones, 70% to 90% of them singletons. Study-wide findings and caveats: At 160-218 and 743-854, vaccine-associated CD4 TCRs were dominant, and they spanned spike.

To note about this clone: The antigen remains undetermined.

The sequence derives from an adult in good health. Material: peripheral blood, obtained on day 0 of AZD1222 vaccination. The chain recombines TRBV6-1 with TRBJ1-2, with no clear D. The CDR3 DNA sequence: TGTGCCAGCAGTGATACCGGAAACTATGGCTACACCTTC. This encodes CASSDTGNYGYTF.